The TCR beta chain under discussion was sequenced for a study of cytomegalovirus exposure and HLA in healthy donors. General observations from the study: Reports described diagnosis of cytomegalovirus status by the classifier as highly specific and sensitive. Rare sequences made up most TCRs, while some public TCRs were found in many donors. Accurate predictions that matched the HLA-A and HLA-B alleles of most subjects were reportedly made from TCR beta sequences.

Primers included in the PCR were 60 Vbeta and 13 Jbeta primers. This table comes from immunoSEQ multiplex PCR, and its TCRdb copy is limited to in-frame clones, with some not included. The table includes about 98,000 clones, roughly 70% detected once. This clone was counted between two and nine times. The antigen remains unidentified. In germline, CDR1 is SQVTM, CDR2 ANQGSEA. The CDR3 is made up of 12 amino acids. Between the trimmed V and J ends, which lost 2 bases and 3 bases, there was a span of 7 bases. The genes are TRBV29-1 and TRBJ1-2, with D uncertain. The sample was PBMCs. The source is a man aged 45 to 65 in good health and CMV-seronegative. The CDR3 protein is CSVETEHYGYTF. CDR3 nucleotides: TGCAGCGTTGAAACAGAGCACTATGGCTACACCTTC.